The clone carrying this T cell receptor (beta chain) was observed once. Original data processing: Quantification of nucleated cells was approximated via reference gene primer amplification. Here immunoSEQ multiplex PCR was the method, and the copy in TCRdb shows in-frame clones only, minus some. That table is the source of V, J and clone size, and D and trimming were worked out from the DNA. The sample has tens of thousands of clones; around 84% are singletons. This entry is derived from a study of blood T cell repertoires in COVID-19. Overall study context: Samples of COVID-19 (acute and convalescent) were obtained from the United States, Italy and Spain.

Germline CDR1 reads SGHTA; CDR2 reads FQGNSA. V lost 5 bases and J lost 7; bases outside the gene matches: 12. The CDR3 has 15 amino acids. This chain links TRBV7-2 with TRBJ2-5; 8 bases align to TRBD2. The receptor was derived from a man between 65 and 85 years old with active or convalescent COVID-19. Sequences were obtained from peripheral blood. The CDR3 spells CASSAGKGLVRTQYF. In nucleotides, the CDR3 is TGTGCCAGCAGCGCGGGGAAGGGACTAGTGAGGACCCAGTACTTC. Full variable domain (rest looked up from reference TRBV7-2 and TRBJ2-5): GAGVSQSPSNKVTEKGKDVELRCDPISGHTALYWYRQSLGQGLEFLIYFQGNSAPDKSGLPSDRFSAERTGGSVSTLTIQRTQQEDSAVYLCASSAGKGLVRTQYFGPGTRLLVL.